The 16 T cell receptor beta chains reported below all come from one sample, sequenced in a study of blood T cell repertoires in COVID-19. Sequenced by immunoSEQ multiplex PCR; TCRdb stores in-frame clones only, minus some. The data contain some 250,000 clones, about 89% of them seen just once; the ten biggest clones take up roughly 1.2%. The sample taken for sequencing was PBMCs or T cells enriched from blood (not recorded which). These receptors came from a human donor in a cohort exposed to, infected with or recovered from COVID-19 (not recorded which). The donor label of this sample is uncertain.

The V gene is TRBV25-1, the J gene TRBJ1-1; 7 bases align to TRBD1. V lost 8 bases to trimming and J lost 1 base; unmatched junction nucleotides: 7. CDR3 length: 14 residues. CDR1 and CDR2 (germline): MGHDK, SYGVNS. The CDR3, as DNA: TGTGCCAGCCGGGGACAGACAGAGAACACTGAAGCTTTCTTT. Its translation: CASRGQTENTEAFF.

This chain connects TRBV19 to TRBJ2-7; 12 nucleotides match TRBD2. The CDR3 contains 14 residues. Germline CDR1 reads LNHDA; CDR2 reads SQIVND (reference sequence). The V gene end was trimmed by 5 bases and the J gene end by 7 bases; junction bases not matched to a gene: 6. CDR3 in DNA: TGTGCCAGTAGTCCTAGCGGGGGGGCTCGAGAGCAGTACTTC. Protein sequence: CASSPSGGAREQYF.

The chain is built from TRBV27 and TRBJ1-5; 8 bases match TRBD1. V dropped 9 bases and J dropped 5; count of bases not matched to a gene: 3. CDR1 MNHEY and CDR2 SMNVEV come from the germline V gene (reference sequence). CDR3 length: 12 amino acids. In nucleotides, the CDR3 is TGTGCCAGTGGACAGGGACATCAGCCCCAGCATTTT. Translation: CASGQGHQPQHF.

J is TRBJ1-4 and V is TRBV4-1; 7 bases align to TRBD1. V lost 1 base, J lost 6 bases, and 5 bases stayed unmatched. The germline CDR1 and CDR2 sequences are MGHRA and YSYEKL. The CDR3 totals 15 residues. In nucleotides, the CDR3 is TGCGCCAGCAGCCAAGGTCAGGGGGTCCATGAAAAACTGTTTTTT. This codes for CASSQGQGVHEKLFF.

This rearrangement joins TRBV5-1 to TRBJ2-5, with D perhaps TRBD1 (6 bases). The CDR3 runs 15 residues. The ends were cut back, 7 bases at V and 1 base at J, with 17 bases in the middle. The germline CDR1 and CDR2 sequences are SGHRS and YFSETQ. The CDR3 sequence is CASSSSSGAQETQYF. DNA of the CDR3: TGCGCCAGCTCCTCTTCTTCAGGGGCCCAAGAGACCCAGTACTTC.

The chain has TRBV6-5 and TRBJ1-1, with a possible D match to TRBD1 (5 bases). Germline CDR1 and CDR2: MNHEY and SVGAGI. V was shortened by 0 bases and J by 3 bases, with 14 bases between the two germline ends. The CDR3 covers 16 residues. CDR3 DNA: TGTGCCAGCAGTTACTCGACTTGGGGAGGGGACACTGAAGCTTTCTTT. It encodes CASSYSTWGGDTEAFF.

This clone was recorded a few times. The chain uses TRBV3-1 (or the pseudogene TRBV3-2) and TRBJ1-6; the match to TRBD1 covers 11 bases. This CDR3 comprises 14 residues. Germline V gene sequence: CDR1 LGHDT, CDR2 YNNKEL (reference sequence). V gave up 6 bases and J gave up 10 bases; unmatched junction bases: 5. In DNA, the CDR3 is TGTGCCAGCAGTCGGACAGGGGGCATATCACCCCTCCACTTT. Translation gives CASSRTGGISPLHF.

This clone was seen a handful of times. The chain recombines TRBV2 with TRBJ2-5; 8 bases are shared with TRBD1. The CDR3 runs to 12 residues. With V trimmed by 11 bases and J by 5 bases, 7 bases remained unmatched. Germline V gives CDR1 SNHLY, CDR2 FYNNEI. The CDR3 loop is CARRTGPETQYF. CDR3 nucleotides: TGTGCCCGCCGGACAGGGCCCGAGACCCAGTACTTC.

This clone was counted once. The CDR3 DNA follows: TGTGCCAGCAGCCAGACAGGAGCAACAACTAATGAAAAACTGTTTTTT. This codes for CASSQTGATTNEKLFF. The chain recombines TRBV7-6 with TRBJ1-4; possibly TRBD1 for D (6 bases). The CDR3 consists of 16 residues. The germline gives CDR1 SGHVS, CDR2 FNYEAQ. V lost 5 bases and J 0 bases, leaving 13 bases between the germline ends.

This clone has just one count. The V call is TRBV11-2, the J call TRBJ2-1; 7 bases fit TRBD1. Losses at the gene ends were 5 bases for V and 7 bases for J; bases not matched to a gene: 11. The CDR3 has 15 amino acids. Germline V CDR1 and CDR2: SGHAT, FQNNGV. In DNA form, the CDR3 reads TGTGCCAGCAGCCGGGCCACAGGGGTGTCAAATGAGCAGTTCTTC. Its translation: CASSRATGVSNEQFF.

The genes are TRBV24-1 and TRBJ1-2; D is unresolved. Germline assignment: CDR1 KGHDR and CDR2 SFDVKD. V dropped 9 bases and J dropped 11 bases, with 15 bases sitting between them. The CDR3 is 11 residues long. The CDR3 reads CATLDWSGYTF. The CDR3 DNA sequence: TGTGCCACCCTAGACTGGAGTGGTTACACCTTC.

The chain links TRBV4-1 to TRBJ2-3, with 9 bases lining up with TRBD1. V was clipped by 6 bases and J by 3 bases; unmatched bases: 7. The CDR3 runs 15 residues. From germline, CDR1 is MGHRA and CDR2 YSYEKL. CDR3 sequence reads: CASRHTGGRTDTQYF. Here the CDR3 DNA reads TGCGCCAGCAGACATACAGGGGGCCGGACAGATACGCAGTATTTT.

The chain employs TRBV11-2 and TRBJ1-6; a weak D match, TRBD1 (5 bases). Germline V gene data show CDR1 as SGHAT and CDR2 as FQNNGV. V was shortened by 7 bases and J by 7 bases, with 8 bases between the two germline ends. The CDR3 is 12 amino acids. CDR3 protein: CASTRQNSPLHF. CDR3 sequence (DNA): TGTGCCAGCACCAGACAGAATTCACCCCTCCACTTT.

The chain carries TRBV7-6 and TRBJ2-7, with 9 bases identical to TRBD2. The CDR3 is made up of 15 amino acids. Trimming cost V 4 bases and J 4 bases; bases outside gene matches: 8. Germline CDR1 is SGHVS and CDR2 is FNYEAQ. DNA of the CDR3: TGTGCCAGCAGCTCCGGCGGCGGGGGGGGTTACGAGCAGTACTTC. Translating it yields CASSSGGGGGYEQYF. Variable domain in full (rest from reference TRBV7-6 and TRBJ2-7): GAGVSQSPRYKVTKRGQDVALRCDPISGHVSLYWYRQALGQGPEFLTYFNYEAQQDKSGLPNDRFSAERPEGSISTLTIQRTEQRDSAMYRCASSSGGGGGYEQYFGPGTRLTVT.

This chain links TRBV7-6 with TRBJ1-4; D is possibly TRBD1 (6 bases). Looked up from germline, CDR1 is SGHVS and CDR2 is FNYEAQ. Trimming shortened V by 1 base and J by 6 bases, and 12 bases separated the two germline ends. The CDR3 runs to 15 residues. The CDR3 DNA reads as TGTGCCAGCAGCTTAGGAATAGGGGGAGATGAAAAACTGTTTTTT. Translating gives CASSLGIGGDEKLFF.

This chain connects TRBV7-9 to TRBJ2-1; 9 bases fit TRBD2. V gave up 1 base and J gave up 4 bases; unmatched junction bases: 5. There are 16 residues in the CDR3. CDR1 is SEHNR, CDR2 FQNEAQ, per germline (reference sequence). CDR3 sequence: CASSLVSGGIYNEQFF. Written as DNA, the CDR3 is TGTGCCAGCAGCTTAGTTAGCGGGGGAATATACAATGAGCAGTTCTTC. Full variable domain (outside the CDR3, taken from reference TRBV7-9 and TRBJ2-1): DTGVSQNPRHKITKRGQNVTFRCDPISEHNRLYWYRQTLGQGPEFLTYFQNEAQLEKSRLLSDRFSAERPKGSFSTLEIQRTEQGDSAMYLCASSLVSGGIYNEQFFGPGTRLTVL.